The 26 T cell receptor beta chains presented below share a single source sample, sequenced in a study of T-cell memory formation after mild COVID-19 (dated by TCRdb to the early 2020s). Library preparation employed 5' RACE. The instrument was an Illumina NovaSeq 6000. In TCRdb, the public reads were trimmed at Q25 with fastp and aligned with MiXCR, with productive beta chains retained. Every entry covers one CDR3 protein and lists the most common genes and DNA from its rows. The sample records 470,000 or so distinct CDR3 sequences, roughly 18% of which are singletons. The ten largest make up 20% to 25% of the sample. Sequencing was carried out using PBMCs or a T cell subset sorted from them (not recorded which). The receptors were sampled from a man between 18 and 29 years old who had mild COVID-19 (a few samples of this study predate the infection). The sample titles of this study are shuffled in the database, so cell type and time point are left out; the donor was told from shared clones.

This clonotype was seen only a few times. The chain links TRBV6-6 to TRBJ1-5; perhaps TRBD1 as D (5 bases). Per germline, CDR1 MNHNY and CDR2 SVGAGI (reference sequence). This CDR3 region has 16 residues. V lost 2 bases and J lost 2, with 13 bases in between. CDR3 bases: TGTGCCAGCAGTTACACCGTGACAGAAGGCAATCAGCCCCAGCATTTT. Amino acid sequence: CASSYTVTEGNQPQHF.

This chain links TRBV7-8 with TRBJ2-1; 10 bases align to TRBD2. The CDR3 runs to 17 residues. CDR1 and CDR2 (germline): SGHVS, FQNEAQ. J gave up 6 bases and V 1 base, and 9 bases lay outside the gene matches. CDR3 nucleotides: TGTGCCAGCAGCTTAGTCTGGGGTAGCGGGGGGACCAATGAGCAGTTCTTC. As protein: CASSLVWGSGGTNEQFF.

In its sample, this clonotype was seen a few times. The chain is built from TRBV4-3 and TRBJ2-5; 10 bases match TRBD2. V lost 0 bases to trimming and J lost 4 bases; unmatched junction nucleotides: 8. Germline lookup yields CDR1 LGHNA and CDR2 YSLEER. The CDR3 is 17 residues long. CDR3 sequence reads: CASSQDWTAGGPETQYF. The DNA for the CDR3 is TGCGCCAGCAGCCAAGACTGGACAGCGGGGGGGCCAGAGACCCAGTACTTC.

This clonotype was seen more than once but under ten times. The chain combines TRBV4-3 with TRBJ1-1; D ambiguous. Germline V CDR1 and CDR2: LGHNA, YSLEER. The CDR3 is 14 residues long. V gave up 0 bases and J gave up 2 bases, with 7 bases separating them. The CDR3 is CASSQDIRNTEAFF. The CDR3 nucleotides read TGCGCCAGCAGCCAAGATATCCGAAACACTGAAGCTTTCTTT.

The genes are TRBV20-1 and TRBJ1-2; possibly TRBD1 for D (5 bases). The CDR3 totals 14 residues. CDR1 is DFQATT, CDR2 SNEGSKA, per germline (reference sequence). CDR3: CSTSRRGTPGGYTF. In nucleotides, the CDR3 is TGCAGCACCTCCAGGCGGGGGACCCCTGGTGGCTACACCTTC.

The chain joins TRBV12-3 or TRBV12-4 to TRBJ1-5; the match to TRBD1 covers 7 bases. This CDR3 has 15 amino acids. Trimming removed 2 bases from V and 4 bases from J; junction bases left unmatched: 5. The CDR3 spells CASSLNRGWNQPQHF. The CDR3 bases are TGTGCCAGCAGTTTAAACAGGGGCTGGAATCAGCCCCAGCATTTT.

For the CDR3, the DNA is TGTGCCAGCAGCTTAGACCAACTAGCGGGGACCTATGTACTGGTTTACAATGAGCAGTTCTTC. Translated: CASSLDQLAGTYVLVYNEQFF. V usage is TRBV11-2 and J usage is TRBJ2-1; 10 bases are a match to TRBD2. From germline, CDR1 is SGHAT and CDR2 FQNNGV. The CDR3 length is 21 residues. Unmatched junction bases numbered 18, after V lost 0 bases and J lost 4 bases.

This chain joins TRBV2 and TRBJ1-1, with TRBD1 identical over 9 bases. J gave up 6 bases and V 6 bases, and 8 bases lay outside the gene matches. The CDR3 sequence is 14 residues long. Germline V lookup: CDR1 SNHLY, CDR2 FYNNEI. CDR3 sequence reads: CASRSTGGKAEAFF. In nucleotides, the CDR3 is TGTGCCAGCAGATCGACAGGGGGTAAGGCTGAAGCTTTCTTT.

In its sample, this clonotype was seen many times. CDR3 sequence: CASSSHQTATYEQYF. The DNA of the CDR3 is TGTGCCAGCAGTTCCCACCAGACAGCGACCTACGAGCAGTACTTC. This chain links TRBV12-3 or TRBV12-4 with TRBJ2-7, with D perhaps matching TRBD1 (5 bases). V was clipped by 4 bases and J by 2 bases, with 15 bases between them. The CDR3 is 15 amino acids.

This clonotype was seen repeatedly, ten times or more. The chain carries TRBV9 and TRBJ2-3; TRBD1 is a possible D gene (5 bases). This CDR3 contains 18 residues. The germline V and J ends were trimmed by 3 bases and 2 bases, with 22 bases remaining between them. The germline gives CDR1 SGDLS, CDR2 YYNGEE. The CDR3 region has the DNA TGTGCCAGCAGCGCCGAGAAGCCTGGGGCCCGAATCACAGATACGCAGTATTTT. Translated, it gives CASSAEKPGARITDTQYF. The complete variable domain, with remaining parts taken from reference TRBV9 and TRBJ2-3, reads DSGVTQTPKHLITATGQRVTLRCSPRSGDLSVYWYQQSLDQGLQFLIQYYNGEERAKGNILERFSAQQFPDLHSELNLSSLELGDSALYFCASSAEKPGARITDTQYFGPGTRLTVL.

This clonotype was recorded a few times. The genes are TRBV5-1 and TRBJ2-1; 7 bases are shared with TRBD1. Germline assignment: CDR1 SGHRS and CDR2 YFSETQ. This CDR3 has 15 residues. The junction had 9 bases not matched to a gene; V was cut back by 3 bases and J by 6 bases. CDR3 DNA: TGCGCCAGCAGCTCGACAGGGCCCGAGATCAATGAGCAGTTCTTC. It encodes CASSSTGPEINEQFF. The full variable domain, rest sourced from reference TRBV5-1 and TRBJ2-1, is KAGVTQTPRYLIKTRGQQVTLSCSPISGHRSVSWYQQTPGQGLQFLFEYFSETQRNKGNFPGRFSGRQFSNSRSEMNVSTLELGDSALYLCASSSTGPEINEQFFGPGTRLTVL.

This clonotype was recorded a few times. This chain joins TRBV6-1 and TRBJ2-1; 7 bases match TRBD2. CDR1 is MNHNS, CDR2 SASEGT, per germline. The CDR3 length is 16 residues. V lost 2 bases to trimming and J lost 0 bases; unmatched junction nucleotides: 4. The CDR3 DNA follows: TGTGCCAGCAGTGAACGGGAGGTTAGCTCCTACAATGAGCAGTTCTTC. Encoded protein: CASSEREVSSYNEQFF.

This clonotype was found a few times. This chain connects TRBV2 to TRBJ2-2, with TRBD2 identical over 10 bases. V was clipped by 2 bases and J by 7 bases; unmatched bases: 1. The CDR3 totals 14 residues. Germline CDR1 and CDR2: SNHLY and FYNNEI. The CDR3 DNA is TGTGCCAGCAGTGAAAGACTAGCGGGCGGGGAGCTGTTTTTT. Protein: CASSERLAGGELFF.

In this sample, this clonotype turned up a few times. The genes are TRBV5-4 and TRBJ2-3, with 11 bases matching TRBD2. Germline V CDR1 and CDR2: SGHNT, YYREEE (reference sequence). The CDR3 loop spans 14 amino acids. The V and J ends lost 2 bases and 6 bases, in that order; junction bases with no gene match: 2. In DNA form, the CDR3 reads TGTGCCAGCAGCTTCGTAGCGGGGGGGGATACGCAGTATTTT. Translated, it gives CASSFVAGGDTQYF.

The genes are TRBV12-3 or TRBV12-4 and TRBJ2-1, with D hard to call. The V end was cut by 2 bases, the J end by 5 bases, with 7 bases between. The CDR3 is 13 amino acids. As DNA, the CDR3 is TGTGCCAGCAGTTTAACCCTGGACAATGAGCAGTTCTTC. It codes for CASSLTLDNEQFF.

The rearrangement joins TRBV23-1 to TRBJ2-6; no reliable D call. TRBV23-1 has ORF status, its function being uncertain. CDR3 length equals 15 residues. V was pared by 2 bases and J by 3 bases, with 8 bases between. As DNA, the CDR3 is TGCGCCAGCAGTCAACCCGGTCTTGGGGCCAACGTCCTGACTTTC. Amino acids: CASSQPGLGANVLTF.

J is TRBJ2-3 and V is TRBV5-1, with D possibly TRBD2 on 7 matching bases. This CDR3 is built from 16 residues. V shed 2 bases and J shed 2 bases, with 15 bases lying between them. Germline CDR1 reads SGHRS; CDR2 reads YFSETQ. The CDR3 bases are TGCGCCAGCAGCTTCCCCGGGGGGCCCAACACAGATACGCAGTATTTT. Translating gives CASSFPGGPNTDTQYF.

This clonotype was detected only a few times. This rearrangement joins TRBV5-1 to TRBJ2-1; D is unresolved. Germline CDR1 SGHRS, CDR2 YFSETQ. The CDR3 sequence is 14 residues long. The germline V and J ends were trimmed by 7 bases and 5 bases, with 16 bases remaining between them. The CDR3 here is CASGARASNNEQFF. DNA for the CDR3: TGCGCCAGCGGCGCTCGAGCGAGCAACAATGAGCAGTTCTTC. Looking up the rest from reference TRBV5-1 and TRBJ2-1 gives the full variable domain: KAGVTQTPRYLIKTRGQQVTLSCSPISGHRSVSWYQQTPGQGLQFLFEYFSETQRNKGNFPGRFSGRQFSNSRSEMNVSTLELGDSALYLCASGARASNNEQFFGPGTRLTVL.

The chain combines TRBV12-3 or TRBV12-4 with TRBJ1-2; D is perhaps TRBD1 (6 bases). Trimming removed 5 bases at V and 4 bases at J, with 17 bases between. This CDR3 region has 15 residues. This CDR3 reads CASSPTPGVGYGYTF. DNA for the CDR3: TGTGCCAGCAGTCCGACCCCAGGGGTTGGCTATGGCTACACCTTC.

This clonotype occurred a few times. The chain is built from TRBV5-5 and TRBJ2-3, with D perhaps TRBD1 (6 bases). The CDR3 contains 16 residues. With 7 bases removed from V and 4 bases from J, the gap between germline ends came to 22 bases. From germline, CDR1 is SGHKS and CDR2 YYEKEE (reference sequence). The CDR3 DNA follows: TGTGCCAGCTCCCTCCAGGGGACGATTCAGGCAGATACGCAGTATTTT. This encodes CASSLQGTIQADTQYF.

The sample holds a few counts of this clonotype. The rearrangement links TRBV7-2 to TRBJ2-7; 11 bases match TRBD1. The CDR3 runs to 14 residues. Germline CDR1 reads SGHTA; CDR2 reads FQGNSA. V lost 3 bases, J lost 3 bases, and 1 base stayed unmatched. CDR3: CASSLGQGGYEQYV. The CDR3 DNA follows: TGTGCCAGCAGCTTGGGACAGGGGGGCTACGAGCAGTACGTC.

This clonotype was detected a few times. The chain couples TRBV4-1 to TRBJ2-1; D not resolved. The V gene's germline CDR1 is MGHRA and CDR2 YSYEKL. The CDR3 runs to 14 residues. Trimming removed 0 bases from V and 4 bases from J, with 7 bases in between. CDR3: CASSQEGPYNEQFF. The CDR3 region has the DNA TGCGCCAGCAGCCAAGAGGGTCCGTACAATGAGCAGTTCTTC.

This clonotype has only a few counts. V usage is TRBV5-4 and J usage is TRBJ1-1; no definite D call. This CDR3 has 15 residues. Trimming pared 4 bases from V and 0 bases from J, leaving 13 bases between. Germline CDR1 reads SGHNT; CDR2 reads YYREEE (reference sequence). CDR3 sequence: CASSLGSGLNTEAFF. The DNA for the CDR3 is TGTGCCAGCAGCCTGGGATCGGGATTGAACACTGAAGCTTTCTTT.

This clonotype was found a few times. CDR3 amino acids: CASSYAGYDTQYF. The DNA of the CDR3 is TGTGCCAGCAGTTACGCAGGCTATGATACGCAGTATTTT. The chain has TRBV6-2 or TRBV6-3 and TRBJ2-3; D remains ambiguous. Germline CDR1 reads MNHEY; CDR2 reads SVGEGT. Trimming shortened V by 2 bases and J by 6 bases, and 9 bases separated the two germline ends. There are 13 residues in the CDR3.

This clonotype showed up just a few times. The J gene is TRBJ2-7, the V gene TRBV6-1; a possible D gene is TRBD1 (6 bases). Trimming stripped 5 bases from V and 6 bases from J, with 17 bases between. Germline assignment: CDR1 MNHNS and CDR2 SASEGT. The CDR3 contains 14 residues. For the CDR3, the DNA is TGTGCCAGCAGTCCCCAGGGGCCCTCTGGCGAGCAGTACGTC. Encoded protein: CASSPQGPSGEQYV.

The chain recombines TRBV5-1 with TRBJ1-1, with D perhaps matching TRBD1 (6 bases). Trimming left V 1 base short and J 5 bases short, with 18 bases between. The CDR3 has 16 amino acids. CDR1 is SGHRS, CDR2 YFSETQ, per germline. The CDR3 reads CASSLQWDNSGTEAFF. Written as DNA, the CDR3 is TGCGCCAGCAGCTTGCAGTGGGACAATTCGGGAACTGAAGCTTTCTTT.